This entry features one T cell receptor (beta chain) sequence. Its antigen is currently unknown. This entry comes from a study of cytomegalovirus exposure and HLA in healthy donors. The PCR made use of 60 Vbeta and 13 Jbeta primers. TCRdb's table, derived via immunoSEQ multiplex PCR, lists solely in-frame clones and lacks some. The table includes tens of thousands of clones, 70% detected once. General study results and limits: Immune exposure was documented only through CMV serostatus.

The sequencing input was PBMCs. The origin of this receptor is a woman between 50 and 59 years old in good health and CMV-seropositive.

The CDR3, as DNA: TGTGCCAGCAGCTCGAATAGCGGGAGTCAAGAGACCCAGTACTTC. Protein product: CASSSNSGSQETQYF. The V gene is TRBV11-2, the J gene TRBJ2-5; 9 bases line up with TRBD2. The V gene's germline CDR1 is SGHAT and CDR2 FQNNGV. Germline trimming cut 4 bases from V and 2 bases from J; bases unmatched to any gene: 5. The length of the CDR3 is 15 residues.